These T cell receptor beta chains were read from a single sample in a study of CD8+CD57+ T cells in acquired aplastic anemia. A single record per CDR3 protein comes from TCRdb applying MiXCR to the reads. The sample yields 350,000 to 450,000 distinct CDR3 sequences, about 70% seen once. Sequencing was carried out using sorted CD4+, CD8+, or CD8+CD57+ T cells (not recorded which) from PBMCs. Source of these receptors: a human donor in good health, serving as a control. Both conserved end residues are part of each CDR3. The D gene is left open where the match is weak. Rows give clone size only sometimes, using once, few, many, or a class for an expanded clone.

D gene	V gene	J gene	CDR3 length	clone size	CDR3 DNA	CDR3 protein
NA	TRBV2	TRBJ1-4	14	few	TGTGCCAGCAGCCGGCAGGGTTTAAGTGAAAAACTGTTTTTT	CASSRQGLSEKLFF
NA	TRBV7-6	TRBJ2-7	16	NA	NA	CASSVNGTALRAGQYF
TRBD1	TRBV10-3	TRBJ2-2	14	few	TGTGCCAACCAAGACAGGGTCGACACCGGGGAGCTGTTTTTT	CANQDRVDTGELFF
NA	TRBV5-8	TRBJ2-7	14	NA	TGTGCCAGCAGCCCTGAGGGGGACGACCACGAGCAGTACTTC	CASSPEGDDHEQYF
TRBD1	TRBV2	TRBJ1-6	16	NA	TGTGCCAGCAGTGAAGAGACAGGGGCAGTAGGCACCCTCCTCTTCTTT	CASSEETGAVGTLLFF
NA	TRBV5-4	TRBJ2-3	13	NA	TGTGCCAGCAGCTCAAGACTGACAGATACGCAGTATTTT	CASSSRLTDTQYF
TRBD1	TRBV10-1	TRBJ2-7	16	few	TGCGCCAGCAGTGCGGGGGGACAGGGGGCGCTATACGAGCAGTACTTC	CASSAGGQGALYEQYF
NA	TRBV7-3	TRBJ1-5	14	NA	TGTGCCAGCAGCTTCCAGGGAGGGTATCAGCCCCAGCACTTT	CASSFQGGYQPQHF
NA	TRBV19	TRBJ2-5	15	once	TGTGCCAGCAGCATAGCCGCACGTGAAGACGATAACCAGTACTTC	CASSIAAREDDNQYF
TRBD1	TRBV5-1	TRBJ2-7	16	NA	TGCGCCAGCAGCTTGGACGGGACAGGGGTAACCTACGAGCAGTACTTC	CASSLDGTGVTYEQYF
NA	TRBV9	TRBJ1-2	14	NA	TGTGCCAGCAGCGTGCATGGCAACCAGCACCACCATTCCTTC	CASSVHGNQHHHSF
NA	TRBV7-9	TRBJ1-6	15	NA	TGTGCCAGCAGCTTTGACAGCCTGAATTCACCCCTCCACCACTTT	CASSFDSLNSPLHHF
NA	TRBV4-2	TRBJ1-2	12	NA	TGTGCCAGCAGCCCCCCTAACTATGGCTACACCTTC	CASSPPNYGYTF
NA	TRBV13	TRBJ1-6	14	many	TGTGCCAGCAGCTTACGGGGGGAGAGGTCACCCCTCCACTTT	CASSLRGERSPLHF
NA	TRBV19	TRBJ1-1	13	NA	TGTGCCAGTAGTATGGGGTGGGGGACTGAAGCTTTCTTT	CASSMGWGTEAFF
NA	TRBV18	TRBJ2-2	16	NA	TGTGCCAGCTCACCGAATCCGGGACAAAACACCGGGGAGCTGTTTTTT	CASSPNPGQNTGELFF
NA	TRBV7-6	TRBJ2-3	14	NA	TGTGCTAGCAGCTTACGAGGGGCCGGCTACGAGCAGTATTTT	CASSLRGAGYEQYF
NA	TRBV7-2	TRBJ1-6	13	many	TGTGCCAGCAGCCCGAGACCAAATTCACCCCTCCACTTT	CASSPRPNSPLHF
NA	TRBV5-1	TRBJ2-3	15	NA	TGCGCCAGCAGTTCGGGTCGAGTTCAAATAGATACGCAGTATTTT	CASSSGRVQIDTQYF
TRBD1	TRBV20-1	TRBJ1-2	13	NA	TGCAGCGCTCAGGGTAGGCAGGGGGGAGGCTACACCTTC	CSAQGRQGGGYTF
NA	TRBV9	TRBJ2-7	13	once	TGTGCCAGCAGCGTAGTCGGAGGCAAACAGCAGTACTTC	CASSVVGGKQQYF
NA	TRBV6-1	TRBJ1-2	15	few	TGTGCCAGCACCAGGCGGGCGGGGGGAGGTTATGGCTACACCTTC	CASTRRAGGGYGYTF
NA	TRBV20-1	TRBJ1-5	14	NA	TGCAGTGCTAGAAAGAACGGGGCGACCAAGCCCCAGCATTTT	CSARKNGATKPQHF
NA	TRBV7-4	TRBJ2-3	16	NA	NA	CASSLDRQDYTFGQYF
NA	TRBV20-1	TRBJ1-2	12	NA	TGCAGTGCTAGGACCGACCCATATGACCACACCTTC	CSARTDPYDHTF
TRBD1	TRBV20-1	TRBJ2-4	14	NA	TGCAGTGCTAGAGCAGGACAGGGGGGAGACATTCAGTACTTC	CSARAGQGGDIQYF
NA	TRBV2	TRBJ2-1	14	NA	TGTGCCAGCAGTCTAACGGCTGGGACGAATGGGCAGTTCTTC	CASSLTAGTNGQFF
NA	TRBV10-3	TRBJ2-2	14	NA	TGTGCCATCAGTGATTGGCTTCACACCAGGGAGCTGTTTTTT	CAISDWLHTRELFF
NA	TRBV19	TRBJ2-6	13	many	TGTGCCAGTAGTATCTCTGGGGCCAACGTCCTGACTTTC	CASSISGANVLTF
NA	TRBV20-1	TRBJ1-6	13	once	TGCAGTGCTGTGGCCAATGACCTATCCACCCTCCACTTT	CSAVANDLSTLHF
TRBD1	TRBV15	TRBJ2-7	15	NA	TGTGCCACCAGCAAAGCGGGACAGGGGTCCTACGAGCAGTACTTC	CATSKAGQGSYEQYF